One sample yielded the 15 T cell receptor beta chains listed below, sequenced in a study of breast tumors, draining lymph nodes, adjacent tissues. TCRdb called the multiplex PCR reads again in MiXCR, with one record for every CDR3 protein. This table has fewer than 150,000 distinct CDR3 sequences, less than 25% appearing once. Axillary draining lymph nodes of breast cancer patients supplied the node samples. Sequencing used axillary lymph node tissue. The receptors stem from a female donor with breast cancer. Some clones in this sample may be carry-over from other donors' samples.

This clonotype was recorded at least ten times. The chain combines TRBV12-3 or TRBV12-4 with TRBJ2-2; a possible D gene is TRBD2 (5 bases). V gave up 5 bases and J gave up 5 bases, with 18 bases separating them. CDR3 length: 16 amino acids. The CDR3 sequence: CASSTGKGVRTGELFF. In DNA form, the CDR3 reads TGTGCCAGCAGTACGGGGAAGGGCGTCAGGACCGGGGAGCTGTTTTTT.

In its sample, this clonotype was seen many times. J is TRBJ2-7 and V is TRBV6-1, with D perhaps given as TRBD1 or TRBD2 (6 bases each). The germline V gene has CDR1 MNHNS and CDR2 SASEGT. The CDR3 is 15 amino acids. Trimming took 2 bases from V and 4 from J, leaving 15 bases between them. Here the CDR3 DNA reads TGTGCCAGCAGTGAATATTGGGGGGCTTCTTACGAGCAGTACTTC. It is translated as CASSEYWGASYEQYF.

This clonotype has only a few counts. J is TRBJ1-5 and V is TRBV5-8; D is unclear. Germline V gene lookup returns CDR1 SGHTS and CDR2 YDEGEE. Trimming shortened V by 0 bases and J by 5 bases, and 6 bases separated the two germline ends. CDR3 length: 13 residues. CDR3 residues: CASSLEADQPQHF. CDR3 nucleotide sequence: TGTGCCAGCAGCTTGGAGGCAGATCAGCCCCAGCATTTT.

This clonotype was seen ten or more times. V is TRBV6-1 and J is TRBJ2-3; a possible D gene is TRBD1 (5 bases). V was trimmed by 8 bases and J by 2 bases, leaving 11 bases between them. The CDR3 covers 13 residues. Germline CDR1 MNHNS, CDR2 SASEGT. CDR3 protein: CASSWGDTDTQYF. The CDR3 coding sequence is TGTGCCAGCTCTTGGGGCGACACAGATACGCAGTATTTT.

This chain connects TRBV20-1 to TRBJ2-5; the match to TRBD1 covers 7 bases. Germline trimming cut 5 bases from V and 3 bases from J; bases unmatched to any gene: 9. This CDR3 is 14 amino acids long. Germline CDR1 and CDR2: DFQATT and SNEGSKA (reference sequence). The chain's CDR3 is CSASTGWGEETQYF. The CDR3 nucleotides read TGCAGTGCTTCGACAGGGTGGGGAGAAGAGACCCAGTACTTC.

The V call is TRBV28, the J call TRBJ1-5; 8 bases are a match to TRBD1. This CDR3 region has 15 residues. The junction had 10 bases not matched to a gene; V was cut back by 5 bases and J by 7 bases. Germline CDR1 and CDR2: MDHEN and SYDVKM. The CDR3 region is CASSGPDRAGQPQHF. For the CDR3, the DNA is TGTGCCAGCAGTGGCCCGGACAGGGCAGGACAGCCCCAGCATTTT.

At least ten counts were recorded for this clonotype. The genes are TRBV6-6 and TRBJ2-1; 10 bases match TRBD2. The junction had 15 bases not matched to a gene; V was cut back by 6 bases and J by 7 bases. CDR1 and CDR2 from the germline V gene are MNHNY and SVGAGI (reference sequence). This CDR3 has 17 residues. CDR3 protein: CASSSRLAGVSLNEQFF. The CDR3 coding sequence is TGTGCCAGCAGCTCCCGGCTAGCGGGAGTAAGTCTAAATGAGCAGTTCTTC.

Many counts were recorded for this clonotype. This chain connects TRBV20-1 to TRBJ2-1, with D possibly being TRBD1 (6 bases). The germline CDR1 and CDR2 sequences are DFQATT and SNEGSKA (reference sequence). V lost 7 bases and J lost 8, with 21 bases in between. This CDR3 comprises 14 residues. CDR3 amino acids: CSGVRPTTGDEQFF. DNA of the CDR3: TGCAGTGGCGTAAGGCCCACGACAGGTGATGAGCAGTTCTTC.

Concerning this clonotype itself: A much bigger clone sits one base away, suggesting this may be a read error. This chain links TRBV13 with TRBJ2-1; 7 bases match TRBD2. Per germline, CDR1 PRHDT and CDR2 FYEKMQ (reference sequence). The CDR3 totals 11 residues. The CDR3 reads CAGSGNNEQFF. CDR3 bases: TGTGCCGGCAGCGGGAACAATGAGCAGTTCTTC.

This clonotype came up once. This may arise from a read error, as a much more abundant clone is one base away. Because it lacks the conserved phenylalanine or tryptophan at the end, this CDR3 is likely a read error. The J gene is TRBJ1-2, the V gene TRBV6-1; D unresolved. The germline V and J ends were trimmed by 0 bases and 4 bases, with 12 bases remaining between them. This CDR3 region has 15 residues. CDR1 is MNHNS and CDR2 is SASEGT in the germline V gene. The CDR3 is CASSEASGNFYGYTS. For the CDR3, the DNA is TGTGCCAGCAGTGAAGCTTCGGGCAACTTCTATGGCTACACCTCC.

This clonotype has a handful of counts. This chain connects TRBV7-9 to TRBJ2-4, with D unclear. Trimming pared 2 bases from V and 2 bases from J, leaving 13 bases between. The CDR3 extends over 16 amino acids. Germline V lookup: CDR1 SEHNR, CDR2 FQNEAQ (reference sequence). The CDR3 sequence is CASSLMGIATKNIQYF. The CDR3 nucleotides read TGTGCCAGCAGCTTAATGGGTATAGCTACCAAAAACATTCAGTACTTC.

At least ten counts were recorded for this clonotype. The chain combines TRBV11-1 with TRBJ2-1, with TRBD2 identical over 11 bases. Trimming at V came to 4 bases and at J to 5 bases, leaving 1 base not matched to a gene. This CDR3 is 14 amino acids long. Per the germline V gene, CDR1 is SGHAT and CDR2 is FQDESV (reference sequence). CDR3 loop: CASSSSGRNNEQFF. The CDR3 coding sequence is TGTGCCAGCAGCTCTAGCGGGAGGAACAATGAGCAGTTCTTC.

This clonotype was seen many times. The rearrangement uses TRBV20-1 and TRBJ2-7; no definite D call. V was cut by 7 bases and J by 4 bases, with 17 bases left in between. The CDR3 extends over 13 amino acids. Per the germline V gene, CDR1 is DFQATT and CDR2 is SNEGSKA (reference sequence). This chain's CDR3 is CSGKYSLGYEQYF. CDR3 nucleotides: TGCAGTGGAAAATACAGTTTAGGATACGAGCAGTACTTC.

This clonotype appeared many times. The genes are TRBV2 and TRBJ1-4, with D possibly TRBD1 on 5 matching bases. This CDR3 contains 13 residues. Trimming stripped 2 bases from V and 8 bases from J, with 9 bases between. Germline CDR1 and CDR2: SNHLY and FYNNEI. The CDR3: CASSELRGEKLFF. CDR3 nucleotides: TGTGCCAGCAGTGAATTGAGGGGCGAAAAACTGTTTTTT.

Many counts were recorded for this clonotype. This chain uses TRBV20-1 with TRBJ2-5; 9 nucleotides align to TRBD2. Germline trimming cut 6 bases from V and 5 bases from J; bases unmatched to any gene: 13. Germline CDR1 and CDR2: DFQATT and SNEGSKA (reference sequence). CDR3 size: 15 residues. The CDR3 loop is CSAEIRLAGMETQYF. The CDR3 DNA is TGCAGTGCCGAGATACGGCTAGCGGGAATGGAGACCCAGTACTTC.